The 8 T cell receptor beta chains in this list originate from one sample, sequenced in a study of regulatory T cells in long-lasting Graves disease. Time point given: persistent/refractory GD, antithyroid drugs over 5 years with positive TRAb. Researchers made the TCR library from RNA that was extracted from PBMCs. Libraries of TCR beta came from iRepertoire HTBI primers plus Arm-PCR of CDR3 regions. TCRdb fed the multiplex PCR reads into MiXCR, producing one record per CDR3 protein. The table includes a few hundred thousand distinct CDR3 sequences, around a quarter detected once. Sequencing was performed on peripheral blood mononuclear cells (PBMCs), taken when the disease was refractory, from a patient treated with antithyroid drugs. These receptors originate from a female donor with Graves disease.

This clonotype was found many times. CDR3 nucleotide sequence: TGTGCCAGCAGTAGACTAGCGGGAGCCTACGAGCAGTACTTC. It codes for CASSRLAGAYEQYF. J is TRBJ2-7 and V is TRBV27; TRBD2 matches at 12 bases. The CDR3 sequence is 14 residues long. Germline V CDR1 and CDR2: MNHEY, SMNVEV (reference sequence). V lost 5 bases, J lost 2 bases, and 1 base stayed unmatched.

At least ten counts were recorded for this clonotype. This chain connects TRBV29-1 to TRBJ2-5; a possible D gene is TRBD1 (6 bases). V dropped 1 base and J dropped 4 bases, with 28 bases sitting between them. This CDR3 has 19 residues. Germline V gene lookup returns CDR1 SQVTM and CDR2 ANQGSEA. CDR3 DNA sequence: TGCAGCGTTGAAGTAATCAGGGGAAAAAAAGTTCGGCGCAGAGAGACCCAGTACTTC. Translated, it gives CSVEVIRGKKVRRRETQYF.

This chain connects TRBV12-3 or TRBV12-4 to TRBJ2-1; D ambiguous. The CDR3 runs to 13 residues. Trimming removed 4 bases at V and 9 bases at J, with 13 bases between. This CDR3 is CASSSPWVGEQFF. CDR3 in DNA: TGTGCCAGCAGTTCCCCCTGGGTAGGTGAGCAGTTCTTC.

Ten or more counts support this clonotype. The CDR3 loop is CASRPRTGIYGYTF. In DNA form, the CDR3 reads TGTGCCAGCAGGCCCCGGACAGGCATCTATGGCTACACCTTC. The chain joins TRBV27 to TRBJ1-2; 7 bases match TRBD1. The CDR3 spans 14 residues. V dropped 6 bases and J dropped 4; count of bases not matched to a gene: 8. Per the germline V gene, CDR1 is MNHEY and CDR2 is SMNVEV (reference sequence).

The chain combines TRBV28 with TRBJ1-2; D is unclear. Germline values: CDR1 MDHEN, CDR2 SYDVKM. The CDR3 has 11 residues. The V gene lost 7 bases and the J gene lost 4 bases, with 7 bases spanning the gap. The CDR3 protein is CASNTFYGYTF. The CDR3 DNA reads TGTGCCAGCAATACATTCTATGGCTACACCTTC.

Concerning this clonotype itself: It may be a read error: a sequence one base away is much more abundant. The rearrangement links TRBV18 to TRBJ2-5; tentatively, D is TRBD2 (6 bases). V was shortened by 0 bases and J by 5 bases, with 16 bases between the two germline ends. Per germline, CDR1 KGHSH and CDR2 LQKENI. The CDR3 is 16 residues long. The CDR3 reads CASSPPSSESRETQYF. In nucleotides, the CDR3 is TGTGCCAGCTCACCACCGTCTAGCGAGAGTAGGGAGACCCAGTACTTC.

The chain combines TRBV6-2 or TRBV6-3 with TRBJ1-2; D may be TRBD1 (5 bases). The CDR3 runs 13 residues. The germline gives CDR1 MNHEY, CDR2 SVGEGT. V was shortened by 4 bases and J by 4 bases, with 10 bases between the two germline ends. The CDR3 protein is CASSFTGGYGYTF. The CDR3 DNA reads as TGTGCCAGCAGTTTCACAGGAGGCTATGGCTACACCTTC.

The rearrangement links TRBV28 to TRBJ1-3, with unresolved D. The CDR3 runs 15 residues. The V gene's germline CDR1 is MDHEN and CDR2 SYDVKM. Trimming stripped 1 base from V and 2 bases from J, with 9 bases between. This chain's CDR3 is CASSLSVQTGNTIYF. The CDR3 bases are TGTGCCAGCAGTTTATCGGTACAGACTGGAAACACCATATATTTT.